This T cell receptor (beta chain) derives from a study of blood T cell repertoires in COVID-19 (dated by TCRdb to 2019 to 2021). Context from the whole study: The collaborator samples originated in the United States, Italy and Spain and spanned the acute and convalescent phases of COVID-19. Deeply sampled blood TCRbeta repertoires from subjects exposed to, actively infected with, or recovered from COVID-19 were included in the dataset. The sample metadata nearly always contained a de-identified subject ID, COVID-19 status, age in years and sex. The prospective study material was composed of cDNA or gDNA derived from T cells, B-cell-depleted T cells, or PBMCs. The samples were drawn from the first 160 participants of the ongoing ImmuneRACE study and from over a thousand subjects provided by 6 global collaborators. The repertoires were released in a freely available public database meant as a resource for research on the immune response to SARS-CoV-2. Where HLA class I and class II types were available, the types were taken from metadata supplied by the sample provider, not from assay-based typing. What the study reported, not specific to this receptor: The quantity of clinical and demographic metadata differed by source and by participant and was supplied without curation.

Whole blood was collected in K2EDTA tubes by collaborating institutions according to the institutions' own protocols. Collaborator samples were shipped for TCRbeta analysis as frozen whole blood, isolated PBMCs, or DNA extracted from either sample type. The immunoSEQ Assay, a bias-controlled multiplex PCR, was used to amplify TCRbeta CDR3 regions from genomic DNA. In the original analysis: Nucleated cell counts per sample were estimated from amplification of reference gene primers within the assay. To quantify the absolute abundance of each unique TCRbeta CDR3 rearrangement, sequence reads were collapsed and filtered. Productive Simpson clonality was computed per sample as the square root of Simpson's diversity index over productive rearrangements. TCRdb carries this immuneACCESS record with in-frame sequences only. Its versions omit some clonotypes, under half of them owing to an unresolved V gene in the studies checked, with the rest unexplained. V and J calls and clone size are copied from that table; D and trimming were computed from the DNA. In all, the sample holds about 45,000 clones, and around 90% of those were seen once. The ten largest clones capture around 9.1% of the sample.

Counted from cysteine to phenylalanine, this CDR3 has 15 amino acids. CDR3 DNA only is kept here, 45 bases in frame from base 1. CDR1 is given as KGHSH and CDR2 as LQKENI, both from the germline V gene. The V and J ends are trimmed by 3 bases and 2 bases, leaving 10 bases between them. With regard to this clone: Its antigen is not yet known. The input lacks base qualities; no much larger clone sits a single base away.

The receptor comes from an elderly woman with active COVID-19. Specimen: peripheral blood. The chain is encoded by TRBV18 joined to TRBJ2-2; TRBD1 is a weak D gene call, 5 bases matching. The DNA is TGTGCCAGCTCACCGGGGCAGGGAAACACCGGGGAGCTGTTTTTT. Its protein is CASSPGQGNTGELFF.